The T cell receptor (beta chain) under discussion was sequenced for a study of T cell changes during pregnancy in multiple sclerosis. The method was immunoSEQ multiplex PCR; TCRdb's version includes in-frame clones alone and lacks a portion of them. The table records over 60,000 clones, roughly 93% of them present only once. This sample comprised peripheral blood, obtained in the first trimester of pregnancy. The source of this sequence is a female donor with multiple sclerosis, enrolled in a pregnancy study.

The CDR3 DNA sequence: TGCGCCAGCAGCCAAGGTCCTGGGAGACGGGCGAACACTGAAGCTTTCTTT. Encoded protein: CASSQGPGRRANTEAFF. The gene calls are TRBV4-3 and TRBJ1-1; unclear D gene. Trimming left V 1 base short and J 1 base short, with 16 bases between. The V gene's germline CDR1 is LGHNA and CDR2 YSLEER. The CDR3 consists of 17 residues.